The rows below give T cell receptor beta chains drawn from one sample of a study of blood T cell repertoires in COVID-19. Clones were sequenced by immunoSEQ multiplex PCR, and TCRdb holds only the in-frame ones, with some missing. The sample lists fewer than 180,000 clones, about 85% occurring once. The source material was peripheral blood. The source of these receptors is a woman aged 60-75 years with active or convalescent COVID-19. The CDR3 runs from the conserved cysteine through the conserved F or W. D genes are given only for firm matches. The size entry is marked missing in some rows and otherwise reads once, few, many or a size class.

clone_size	v_call	d_call	j_call	cdr3_nt	cdr3_aa
.	TRBV5-1	TRBD2	TRBJ2-2	TGCGCCAGCAGCTTAGTGACCGGGGGGGCCGCAACCGGGGAGCTGTTTTTT	CASSLVTGGAATGELFF
.	TRBV5-1	TRBD1	TRBJ1-2	TGCGCCAGCAGATCGGGGGACAGAAACTATGGCTACACCTTC	CASRSGDRNYGYTF
.	TRBV18	TRBD1	TRBJ1-6	TGTGCCAGCTCACCAATGACAGGGATCGGCGGGTTGAATTCACCCCTCCACTTT	CASSPMTGIGGLNSPLHF
once	TRBV6-2/TRBV6-3	.	TRBJ2-7	TGTGCCAGCAGTTACGAGAGATCCTACGAGCAGTACTTC	CASSYERSYEQYF
.	TRBV9	.	TRBJ2-3	TGTGCCAGCAGCATCCTAGACTCCAGCACAGATACGCAGTATTTT	CASSILDSSTDTQYF
few	TRBV7-2	.	TRBJ2-7	TGTGCCAGCAGCTTACGAGGCCAGAGGACCTACGAGCAGTACTTC	CASSLRGQRTYEQYF
.	TRBV30	.	TRBJ1-6	TGTGCCTGGAGTCAGGGTAATAATTCACCCCTCCACTTT	CAWSQGNNSPLHF
few	TRBV7-2	.	TRBJ1-2	TGTGCCAGCAGCCCACCCATAGGGAGTGATCGCTACACCTTC	CASSPPIGSDRYTF
.	TRBV5-6	TRBD2	TRBJ2-2	TGTGCCAGCAGCTTTAGCGGGGGGTCAATCGGGGAGCTGTTTTTT	CASSFSGGSIGELFF
.	TRBV19	TRBD1	TRBJ1-1	TGTGCCAGTAGTACGATTGACAGGGGAACTGAAGCTTTCTTT	CASSTIDRGTEAFF
.	TRBV5-1	TRBD1	TRBJ1-4	TGCGCCAGCAGCTTGGGCCGGGACAGGGGGGAAAAACTGTTTTTT	CASSLGRDRGEKLFF
.	TRBV15	.	TRBJ2-7	TGTGCCACCAGCAGAGAGGCCGGGGAGCAGTACTTC	CATSREAGEQYF
.	TRBV5-4	.	TRBJ2-3	TGTGCCAGCAGCTGGGGCGCAACTACAGATACGCAGTATTTT	CASSWGATTDTQYF
.	TRBV18	.	TRBJ1-3	TGTGCCAGCTCATCGGGAGGCCCTGGCTCTGGAAACACCATATATTTT	CASSSGGPGSGNTIYF
.	TRBV2	.	TRBJ1-4	TGTGCCAGCAGTCCAGGGATTGATGAAAAACTGTTTTTT	CASSPGIDEKLFF
.	TRBV27	TRBD1	TRBJ1-4	TGTGCCAGCAGTCCTGACAGGGGGCAGGGTGAAAAACTGTTTTTT	CASSPDRGQGEKLFF
.	TRBV5-8	.	TRBJ1-1	TGTGCCAGCAGCTTGGCCCGGGGGAACACTGAAGCTTTCTTT	CASSLARGNTEAFF
.	TRBV5-1	.	TRBJ1-2	TGCGCCAGCAGCTCCGACCTACAGGGAAGAGCTAACTATGGCTACACCTTC	CASSSDLQGRANYGYTF
.	TRBV7-2	.	TRBJ2-2	TGTGCCAGCAGCTTAGTTCACGGGGTTCCCGGGGAGCTGTTTTTT	CASSLVHGVPGELFF
.	TRBV3-1/TRBV3-2	TRBD2	TRBJ2-5	TGTGCCAGCAGCCAAGATCTCGTAGCGGGGAAGACCCAGTACTTC	CASSQDLVAGKTQYF
.	TRBV7-2	.	TRBJ1-1	TGTGCCAGCAGCTTAGTCGGCAGGGTGAACACTGAAGCTTTCTTT	CASSLVGRVNTEAFF
.	TRBV15	.	TRBJ2-3	TGTGCCACCAGCAGAGATCTACCAGATACGCAGTATTTT	CATSRDLPDTQYF
.	TRBV27	.	TRBJ1-2	TGTGCCAGCAGTTTATCGGCTTGGGATGGGGGCGATGGCTACACCTTC	CASSLSAWDGGDGYTF
once	TRBV19	TRBD2	TRBJ2-2	TGTGCCATAGCGGGGACTAACACCGGGGAGCTGTTTTTT	CAIAGTNTGELFF
.	TRBV4-3	.	TRBJ1-1	TGCGCCAGCAGCCAAATTATTAACACTGAAGCTTTCTTT	CASSQIINTEAFF
once	TRBV2	TRBD1	TRBJ2-7	TGTGCCAGCAGAGAGACAGGGTACGAGCAGTACTTC	CASRETGYEQYF
.	TRBV12-3/TRBV12-4	.	TRBJ2-1	TGTGCCAGCAGTTCAACTGGTCCTAGTGAGCAGTTCTTC	CASSSTGPSEQFF
.	TRBV25-1	.	TRBJ1-1	TGTGCCAGCAGTGTGCAGGAGGACACTGAAGCTTTCTTT	CASSVQEDTEAFF
.	TRBV5-5	TRBD2	TRBJ2-3	TGTGCCAGCAGCTTCGGAGGGCGGGGGGCTACAGATACGCAGTATTTT	CASSFGGRGATDTQYF
.	TRBV6-2/TRBV6-3	.	TRBJ1-2	TGTGCCAGCAGTTACGGGGGGGCTGAAGGCTACACCTTC	CASSYGGAEGYTF
.	TRBV6-6	.	TRBJ1-2	TGTGCCACGTCCAACCAAAAAGCGGGGGCGCGGGGCTACACCTTC	CATSNQKAGARGYTF
.	TRBV27	TRBD2	TRBJ2-1	TGTGCCAGCAGTTTATTAGCTAGCGGGGGACTCAATGAGCAGTTCTTC	CASSLLASGGLNEQFF
.	TRBV4-3	TRBD2	TRBJ2-1	TGCGCCAGCAGCCTGCTGGGACTAGCGGGGGGGAGCTCCTACAATGAGCAGTTCTTC	CASSLLGLAGGSSYNEQFF
.	TRBV10-3	.	TRBJ1-6	TGTGCCATCAGGATGGAGGGTTCGGACAATTCACCCCTCCACTTT	CAIRMEGSDNSPLHF
.	TRBV18	TRBD1	TRBJ1-6	TGTGCCAGCTCGCCCGCCGGGACAGGCAATTCACCCCTCCACTTT	CASSPAGTGNSPLHF
.	TRBV10-3	.	TRBJ1-2	TGTGCCATCAACCCGGGAGAGAATGGCTACACCTTC	CAINPGENGYTF
.	TRBV5-1	.	TRBJ2-7	TGCGCCAGCAGCTCGCAGGGGGGAAGCTCCTACGAGCAGTACTTC	CASSSQGGSSYEQYF
.	TRBV6-1	TRBD1	TRBJ1-5	TGTGCCAGCAGTGAGCTAGGACAGGGAAAACAGCCCCAGCATTTT	CASSELGQGKQPQHF
.	TRBV7-2	TRBD1	TRBJ2-7	TGTGCCAGCAGCCTCCTAGGAGGGGACAGGGCTATTTCCTACGAGCAGTACTTC	CASSLLGGDRAISYEQYF
once	TRBV7-2	.	TRBJ1-2	TGTGCCAGCAGCATAACAGCCCCAGACTATGGCTACACCTTC	CASSITAPDYGYTF
.	TRBV18	.	TRBJ1-3	TGTGCCAGCTCACCTTCACAACAGGGAAGCTCTGGAAACACCATATATTTT	CASSPSQQGSSGNTIYF
once	TRBV24-1	TRBD1	TRBJ2-1	TGTGCCACCAGTGACGCCGGGACAGGAGACTACAATGAGCAGTTCTTC	CATSDAGTGDYNEQFF
.	TRBV7-2	.	TRBJ1-3	TGTGCCAGCAGCCGAATACAAAACACCATATATTTT	CASSRIQNTIYF
few	TRBV19	TRBD1	TRBJ1-5	TGTGCCAGTACATTACAGGGGGGAAATCAGCCCCAGCATTTT	CASTLQGGNQPQHF
.	TRBV19	TRBD2	TRBJ2-1	TGTGCCAGTAGTGTTAATAGCGGGGGGGTATACAATGAGCAGTTCTTC	CASSVNSGGVYNEQFF
.	TRBV24-1	.	TRBJ2-1	TGTGCCACCAGTGATTCTTTCGGGAATGAGCAGTTCTTC	CATSDSFGNEQFF
.	TRBV9	.	TRBJ1-1	TGTGCCAGCAGCGTAGCTTACAGGGCTACTGAAGCTTTCTTT	CASSVAYRATEAFF
.	TRBV6-2/TRBV6-3	TRBD1	TRBJ1-1	TGTGCCAGCAGTTCCCGGACAGGGTTGTTTACTGAAGCTTTCTTT	CASSSRTGLFTEAFF
.	TRBV6-5	.	TRBJ2-7	TGTGCCAGCCGTAGGATACAGGGCTCCTACGAGCAGTACTTC	CASRRIQGSYEQYF
.	TRBV7-2	.	TRBJ2-3	TGTGCCAGCAGCTTAGCGGGGGGGCCCCGAAGCACAGATACGCAGTATTTT	CASSLAGGPRSTDTQYF
.	TRBV19	TRBD1	TRBJ2-7	TGTGCCACTAACACCGGGACAGGGGACGAGCAGTACTTC	CATNTGTGDEQYF
.	TRBV19	TRBD1	TRBJ1-6	TGTGCCAGTAGTCCAGCGACAGGGCTAAGATCACCCCTCCACTTT	CASSPATGLRSPLHF